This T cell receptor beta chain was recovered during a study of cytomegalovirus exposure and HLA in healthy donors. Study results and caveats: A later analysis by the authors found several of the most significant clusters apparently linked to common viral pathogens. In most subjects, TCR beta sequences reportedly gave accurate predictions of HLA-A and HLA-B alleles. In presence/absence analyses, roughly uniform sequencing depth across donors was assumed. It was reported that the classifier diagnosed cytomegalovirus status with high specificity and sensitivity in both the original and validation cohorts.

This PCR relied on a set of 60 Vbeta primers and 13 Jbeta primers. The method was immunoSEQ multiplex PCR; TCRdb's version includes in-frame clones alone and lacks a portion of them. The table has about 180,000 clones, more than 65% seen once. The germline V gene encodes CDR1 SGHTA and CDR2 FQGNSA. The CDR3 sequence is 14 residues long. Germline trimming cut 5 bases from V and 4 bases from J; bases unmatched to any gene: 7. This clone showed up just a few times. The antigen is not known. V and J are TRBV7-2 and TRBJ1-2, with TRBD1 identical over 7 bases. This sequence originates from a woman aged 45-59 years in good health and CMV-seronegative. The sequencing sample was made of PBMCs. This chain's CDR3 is CASSPDRSRYGYTF. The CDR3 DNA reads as TGTGCCAGCAGCCCGGACAGGTCTCGCTATGGCTACACCTTC.